This T cell receptor beta chain comes out of a study of Ad26.COV2.S vaccination and SARS-CoV-2 variants. Study-wide background: Once or twice, 56 days apart, Ad26.COV2.S was delivered intramuscularly.

Stated treatment: 15 to 20 received Ad26.COV2.S at low or high dose, single or two shots; about 5 received placebo; per-sample allocation not given. Sampling was performed 63 days after the first vaccine or placebo injection. The CDR3 sequence is 15 residues long. Germline loops: CDR1 SEHNR, CDR2 FQNEAQ (reference sequence). V was clipped by 1 base and J by 0 bases, with 8 bases between them. Repertoires were generated with immunoSEQ multiplex PCR, while TCRdb's copy carries only in-frame clones and drops some. The data contain a few hundred thousand clones, 83% of them singletons. The specimen was peripheral blood, collected in a trial of Ad26.COV2.S vaccine versus placebo. The rearrangement uses TRBV7-9 and TRBJ2-3; D is undetermined. The clonotype originates from a person aged 18-65 years who received the Ad26.COV2.S COVID-19 vaccine or a placebo. The CDR3 region is CASSLGTASTDTQYF. CDR3 sequence (DNA): TGTGCCAGCAGCTTAGGGACGGCTAGCACAGATACGCAGTATTTT.